A selection of T cell receptor beta chains follows, all from one sample in a study of breast tumors, draining lymph nodes, adjacent tissues. TCRdb ran MiXCR on the multiplex PCR reads and lists one entry per CDR3 protein. Among 15,000 or so distinct CDR3 sequences listed, roughly 50% were seen once. The sequenced sample consisted of tumor-adjacent breast tissue. The receptors were sampled from a female donor with breast cancer. Some clones in this sample may be carry-over from other donors' samples. Both conserved end residues are trimmed from each CDR3.

j_call | v_call | cdr3_aa
TRBJ2-3 | TRBV9 | ASSVGGLTLDTPY
TRBJ1-3 | TRBV12-3/TRBV12-4 | ASSPGTVAHYGYTIY
TRBJ2-5 | TRBV29-1 | SVRTGTQTQY
TRBJ2-1 | TRBV4-3 | ASSSTTGTSDEQF
TRBJ2-1 | TRBV6-5 | ASTLQGANEQF
TRBJ2-2 | TRBV7-9 | ASSQGRAGTGELF
TRBJ1-6 | TRBV12-3/TRBV12-4 | ASTRRGSDNSPLH
TRBJ1-2 | TRBV3-1 | ASSQGALDYGYT
TRBJ1-1 | TRBV7-9 | ASSSQGAYTEAF
TRBJ2-1 | TRBV7-3 | ASSPRGGNEQF
TRBJ1-2 | TRBV29-1 | SVWQGPVGYT
TRBJ2-7 | TRBV27 | ASSLQSREQY
TRBJ1-4 | TRBV12-3/TRBV12-4 | ASSPTAGDQETQYFVTGEKLF
TRBJ2-2 | TRBV18 | ASSPPTSGSRAGELF
TRBJ1-4 | TRBV2 | ASSDSSNNEKLF
TRBJ2-7 | TRBV4-1 | ASSQDRASGYEQY
TRBJ2-3 | TRBV3-1 | ASSQRLTDTQY
TRBJ2-2 | TRBV5-4 | ASTSTGELF
TRBJ1-2 | TRBV7-3 | ASSLQGLSYGYT
TRBJ2-2 | TRBV2 | ASSTIRNTGELF
TRBJ1-5 | TRBV15 | ATSISRGPNQPQH
TRBJ2-7 | TRBV5-4 | ASSSGTSPSYEQY
TRBJ2-7 | TRBV7-9 | ASSPLSTSGGQGAREQY
TRBJ2-2 | TRBV5-1 | ASSLSGLGTGELF
TRBJ1-2 | TRBV30 | AWSVTGGPYGYT
TRBJ2-3 | TRBV20-1 | SAMWTSGRDTQY
TRBJ2-3 | TRBV6-6 | ASGTHRTRTGGTQY
TRBJ1-2 | TRBV6-2/TRBV6-3 | ASSPSRGAGKAGYT
TRBJ2-2 | TRBV9 | ASSIPPGSAETGELF
TRBJ2-3 | TRBV20-1 | SAQLAVGTATQY
TRBJ1-1 | TRBV6-1 | AGEESFNTEAF
TRBJ2-7 | TRBV11-2 | ARSLEPSAYEQY
TRBJ1-6 | TRBV7-2 | ASSFRQGNNSPLH
TRBJ1-2 | TRBV29-1 | SVGGGGLYGYT
TRBJ2-1 | TRBV5-1 | ASNRGLGNEQF
TRBJ2-1 | TRBV11-2 | ASSLTPSGRSMNEQF
TRBJ2-3 | TRBV10-3 | AISEAETQY
TRBJ2-3 | TRBV20-1 | SAFGLAANTDTQY
TRBJ2-7 | TRBV7-8 | ASSLASSGGEQY
TRBJ2-3 | TRBV20-1 | SATSGGEDTQY
TRBJ1-3 | TRBV3-1 | ASSQGPGNSGNTIY
TRBJ1-5 | TRBV19 | ASSILRNQPQH
TRBJ2-4 | TRBV15 | ATSRGGRRGSSLAKNIQY
TRBJ2-3 | TRBV6-2/TRBV6-3 | AGSPPSGGFTDTQY
TRBJ2-7 | TRBV7-9 | ASSLAGVKGYEQY
TRBJ2-7 | TRBV11-2 | ASSLIHSSYEQY
TRBJ2-6 | TRBV2 | ASKDRNSGANVLT
TRBJ2-5 | TRBV5-1 | ASIRQGGETQY
TRBJ2-1 | TRBV7-3 | ASSPRTSGIGEQF
TRBJ1-2 | TRBV7-2 | ASSLNRGYGYT
TRBJ2-5 | TRBV24-1 | ATSDLHREETQY
TRBJ2-2 | TRBV7-9 | ASSGGQGARGHRGAV
TRBJ1-2 | TRBV4-3 | ASSPDSIGGYT
TRBJ2-5 | TRBV9 | ASSVYVGQETQS
TRBJ2-7 | TRBV5-5 | ASSAVVALGKQY
TRBJ1-4 | TRBV4-2 | ASRQGNEKLF
TRBJ2-5 | TRBV5-1 | ASSLRQGGETQY